The entry below describes one T cell receptor beta chain. The table lists this clonotype with many counts. Its binding antigen is unknown. One end of the junction varies from germline; a read error may be responsible. The run used an Illumina HiSeq 2500. TCR beta libraries were prepared by quantitative 5'-RACE with molecular barcodes. The paper's data handling went like this. A new computational method based on a probabilistic model of VDJ rearrangement was used to identify disease-linked TCR variants. TCRdb's own reprocessing of the public reads used fastp at Q25 and MiXCR and kept productive beta chains. Records with the same CDR3 protein are collapsed into one entry carrying the most frequent genes and DNA. The V and J calls here are based on TCRdb, not the publication. Here the sample has more than 500,000 distinct CDR3 sequences; under 5.5% occur a single time. The ten largest clones add up to approximately 4% of the sample.

CDR1 and CDR2, looked up from the germline V gene (reference sequence), are MNHNY and SVGAGI. The CDR3, from cysteine to phenylalanine, totals 12 residues. Only the CDR3 region is kept as DNA, spanning 36 bases read in frame from base 1. This sample stems from a study of CD8 T cells in ankylosing spondylitis (dated by TCRdb to 2016 to 2017). Study-wide context: T cell receptor beta repertoires were profiled in healthy donors and ankylosing spondylitis patients so that disease-linked TCR variants could be found. The full study cohort was made up of 25 to 30 ankylosing spondylitis patients and 108 healthy donors. Samples of peripheral blood were taken, and for ankylosing spondylitis patients, synovial fluid was collected as well.

General findings and caveats noted by the study authors: A TCR beta motif of fewer than 10 highly homologous amino acid variants appeared characteristic of blood from ankylosing spondylitis patients. The disease-linked clones were reported as significantly enriched in matched synovial fluid samples from ankylosing spondylitis patients. The disease-linked clones had a CD8+ phenotype and were found at relatively low frequencies in peripheral blood. Some motif variants had previously been reported in the synovial fluid and blood of reactive arthritis patients, which suggests shared mechanisms of disease initiation.

The rearrangement combines TRBV6-6 with TRBJ2-1; the D call is possibly TRBD1 or TRBD2, each sharing 5 bases. This receptor was taken from a male donor with ankylosing spondylitis. Sequencing used blood, either unsorted or a sorted T cell fraction (not recorded which). The nucleotide sequence is TGTGCCAGCAGTGTTGTCGGGGACCGTCCTCGCTTC. This yields the protein CASSVVGDRPRF.